A selection of T cell receptor beta chains follows, all from one sample in a study of beta chain features in type 1 diabetes. The repertoire was sequenced with immunoSEQ multiplex PCR; TCRdb's copy has only in-frame clones and lacks some. The repertoire includes 330,000 or so clones, roughly an eighth of them detected once, and about 0.01% sits in the top ten. Sequencing input: naive CD4+ T cells from blood. The receptors stem from a woman aged 18-30 years with type 1 diabetes. Both conserved end residues are part of each CDR3. The D gene is left open where the match is weak. Clone size is given for some rows only: seen once, a few or many times, or a class if the clone is expanded.

TRBV7-9	few	TRBJ2-3	-	CASSLSGGLPPADTQYF	TGTGCCAGCAGCCTTAGTGGGGGACTCCCGCCGGCAGATACGCAGTATTTT
TRBV25-1	few	TRBJ2-1	-	CASSERRLARHEQFF	TGTGCCAGCAGTGAGAGGAGGCTAGCTAGACATGAGCAGTTCTTC
TRBV23-1	-	TRBJ2-5	TRBD2	CARGGTRETQYF	TGCGCCAGAGGCGGGACTAGGGAGACCCAGTACTTC
TRBV2	few	TRBJ2-2	TRBD1	CASRQTGVGTGELFF	TGTGCCAGCAGGCAGACAGGGGTCGGGACCGGGGAGCTGTTTTTT
TRBV9	-	TRBJ1-1	-	CASSVVPGANTEAFF	TGTGCCAGCAGCGTAGTGCCAGGGGCGAACACTGAAGCTTTCTTT
TRBV7-9	few	TRBJ1-5	TRBD1	CASSLGRDRANQPQHF	TGTGCCAGCAGCTTAGGCAGGGACAGGGCTAATCAGCCCCAGCATTTT
TRBV28	few	TRBJ1-2	-	CASNRREAPYGYTF	TGTGCCAGCAATCGCAGGGAAGCCCCCTATGGCTACACCTTC
TRBV30	-	TRBJ1-2	-	CAWAKQDPYGYTF	TGTGCCTGGGCGAAACAGGATCCCTATGGCTACACCTTC
TRBV4-3	-	TRBJ1-2	TRBD1	CASSQPAATGGIPNYGYTF	TGCGCCAGCAGCCAGCCGGCGGCGACAGGGGGGATCCCTAACTATGGCTACACCTTC
TRBV11-2	few	TRBJ2-3	TRBD2	CASSPGRGGPSLAQYF	TGTGCCAGCAGCCCCGGGAGGGGGGGGCCGAGTTTGGCGCAGTATTTT
TRBV4-3	few	TRBJ2-7	TRBD2	CASSQVAGLYEQYF	TGCGCCAGCAGCCAAGTAGCGGGGTTATACGAGCAGTACTTC
TRBV7-2	few	TRBJ2-3	-	CASTNRVGDTQYF	TGTGCCAGCACTAACAGGGTCGGAGATACGCAGTATTTT
TRBV11-3	-	TRBJ2-3	-	CASSLGSGGTDTQYF	TGTGCCAGCAGCTTAGGGTCGGGGGGCACAGATACGCAGTATTTT
TRBV18	-	TRBJ1-2	-	CASSPNGQHYGYTF	TGTGCCAGCTCGCCCAATGGGCAGCACTATGGCTACACCTTC
TRBV5-1	-	TRBJ2-2	-	CASSLEEGKLFF	TGCGCCAGCAGCTTGGAGGAGGGGAAGCTGTTTTTT
TRBV7-8	few	TRBJ2-5	-	CASSFPREETQYF	TGTGCCAGCAGCTTCCCCAGGGAAGAGACCCAGTACTTC
TRBV6-5	-	TRBJ1-3	-	CASSYDGAGIYF	TGTGCCAGCAGTTACGACGGAGCTGGTATATATTTT
TRBV7-2	few	TRBJ1-2	TRBD1	CASSTRTRGKAYGYTF	TGTGCCAGCAGCACAAGGACCAGGGGGAAAGCCTATGGCTACACCTTC
TRBV10-3	-	TRBJ1-5	-	CAISDWEGPQAQHF	TGTGCCATCAGTGACTGGGAGGGACCTCAGGCCCAGCATTTT
TRBV7-9	few	TRBJ1-1	-	CASSLSRGGAEAFF	TGTGCCAGCAGCTTATCGCGGGGAGGTGCTGAAGCTTTCTTT
TRBV18	few	TRBJ1-6	-	CASSPNRVTPLHF	TGTGCCAGCTCACCGAACAGGGTCACACCCCTCCACTTT
TRBV7-2	-	TRBJ2-1	TRBD2	CASSFSSTGGSYNEQFF	TGTGCCAGCAGCTTCAGCAGTACGGGAGGCTCCTACAATGAGCAGTTCTTC
TRBV4-2	-	TRBJ1-2	-	CASSQDQYGANYGYTF	TGTGCCAGCAGCCAAGATCAGTACGGAGCTAACTATGGCTACACCTTC
TRBV15	few	TRBJ1-5	-	CATSRDWPAGDSNQPQHF	TGTGCCACCAGCAGAGATTGGCCCGCAGGGGATAGCAATCAGCCCCAGCATTTT
TRBV29-1	few	TRBJ1-3	-	CSVGAFGNTIYF	TGCAGCGTTGGGGCTTTTGGAAACACCATATATTTT
TRBV2	few	TRBJ2-1	-	CASMVIWGEQFF	TGTGCCAGCATGGTAATATGGGGCGAGCAGTTCTTC
TRBV14	-	TRBJ1-1	TRBD1	CASGGQGRTTEAFF	TGTGCCAGCGGGGGACAGGGGAGGACCACTGAAGCTTTCTTT
TRBV7-2	few	TRBJ1-2	TRBD1	CASSPGTGMVGNYGYTF	TGTGCCAGCAGCCCTGGGACAGGGATGGTGGGGAACTATGGCTACACCTTC
TRBV15	few	TRBJ2-5	-	CATSRDQAEETQYF	TGTGCCACCAGCAGAGATCAGGCAGAAGAGACCCAGTACTTC
TRBV4-3	-	TRBJ2-1	-	CASSVRGYNEQFF	TGCGCCAGCAGCGTCAGGGGTTACAATGAGCAGTTCTTC
TRBV15	once	TRBJ1-5	-	CATSRDRVDQPQHF	TGTGCCACCAGCAGAGACAGGGTCGATCAGCCCCAGCATTTT
TRBV15	-	TRBJ2-7	TRBD1	CATSRATGTDSYEQYF	TGTGCCACCAGCAGGGCCACCGGGACAGACTCCTACGAGCAGTACTTC
TRBV11-2	few	TRBJ2-3	TRBD2	CASSSTSGGAKDTQYF	TGTGCCAGCAGCTCGACTAGCGGGGGGGCCAAAGATACGCAGTATTTT
TRBV5-1	-	TRBJ2-7	TRBD2	CASSLYRLAGSYEQYF	TGCGCCAGCAGCTTGTATAGACTAGCGGGATCCTACGAGCAGTACTTC
TRBV5-4	few	TRBJ2-3	-	CASSLNAQSTDTQYF	TGTGCCAGCAGCTTGAATGCACAAAGCACAGATACGCAGTATTTT
TRBV5-4	-	TRBJ2-5	TRBD2	CASSLGLAGETQYF	TGTGCCAGCAGCCTGGGACTAGCTGGAGAGACCCAGTACTTC
TRBV2	-	TRBJ2-1	TRBD2	CASREVGLAGYNEQFF	TGTGCCAGCAGGGAGGTCGGGCTAGCGGGTTACAATGAGCAGTTCTTC
TRBV2	-	TRBJ1-1	TRBD1	CASSEGQGGTEAFF	TGTGCCAGCAGTGAAGGACAGGGCGGCACTGAAGCTTTCTTT
TRBV2	few	TRBJ2-7	-	CASKGVSYEQYF	TGTGCCAGCAAGGGAGTCTCCTACGAGCAGTACTTC
TRBV2	-	TRBJ2-3	TRBD2	CASGGGAGDTQYF	TGTGCCAGCGGCGGGGGGGCCGGAGATACGCAGTATTTT
TRBV29-1	-	TRBJ1-2	-	CSVQGSLYGGYTF	TGCAGCGTCCAGGGCAGCCTATACGGGGGCTACACCTTC
TRBV29-1	few	TRBJ2-1	TRBD2	CSVPGLAGLYNEQFF	TGCAGCGTGCCGGGACTAGCGGGACTCTACAATGAGCAGTTCTTC
TRBV7-2	-	TRBJ2-1	TRBD1	CASSSGTGINEQFF	TGTGCCAGCAGCTCCGGGACAGGGATCAATGAGCAGTTCTTC
TRBV18	few	TRBJ2-7	TRBD2	CASSPSGGLLHEQYF	TGTGCCAGCTCACCTTCGGGAGGCTTACTGCACGAGCAGTACTTC
TRBV29-1	few	TRBJ2-7	TRBD2	CSVVRGGGPYEQYF	TGCAGCGTTGTGAGGGGCGGGGGACCCTACGAGCAGTACTTC
TRBV4-3	few	TRBJ2-1	-	CASSQGVRNEQFF	TGCGCCAGCAGCCAAGGCGTGAGAAATGAGCAGTTCTTC
TRBV28	few	TRBJ2-7	-	CASSFYGFYEQYF	TGTGCCAGCAGTTTTTACGGGTTCTACGAGCAGTACTTC
TRBV29-1	few	TRBJ1-1	-	CSVEERTMNTEAFF	TGCAGCGTTGAAGAGAGGACAATGAACACTGAAGCTTTCTTT
TRBV4-1	few	TRBJ1-1	-	CASSQAVNRENTEAFF	TGCGCCAGCAGCCAAGCAGTCAACAGGGAGAACACTGAAGCTTTCTTT
TRBV7-9	-	TRBJ1-5	-	CASSGGNSNQPQHF	TGTGCCAGCAGTGGAGGGAATAGCAATCAGCCCCAGCATTTT
TRBV5-1	-	TRBJ2-7	-	CASSLGAGGGEEQYF	TGCGCCAGCAGCTTGGGAGCCGGAGGGGGGGAAGAGCAGTACTTC
TRBV30	-	TRBJ2-7	-	CAWTNRVLIYEQYF	TGTGCCTGGACAAACAGGGTGTTGATCTACGAGCAGTACTTC
TRBV4-3	-	TRBJ2-7	-	CASSQDGRAHEQYF	TGCGCCAGCAGCCAAGATGGCAGGGCACACGAGCAGTACTTC
TRBV2	few	TRBJ2-7	-	CASSELQVYEQYF	TGTGCCAGCAGTGAATTACAGGTCTACGAGCAGTACTTC
TRBV11-2	-	TRBJ2-5	-	CASTPGLFQETQYF	TGTGCCAGCACCCCCGGTCTCTTTCAAGAGACCCAGTACTTC
TRBV4-3	-	TRBJ2-3	-	CASSQVGVSTDTQYF	TGCGCCAGCAGCCAAGTAGGGGTTAGCACAGATACGCAGTATTTT
TRBV27	-	TRBJ2-7	TRBD1	CASSFSTAGGRYEQYF	TGTGCCAGCAGTTTTTCTACGGCAGGGGGCAGGTACGAGCAGTACTTC
TRBV28	-	TRBJ2-5	-	CASSFGVPETQYF	TGTGCCAGCAGTTTCGGGGTTCCGGAGACCCAGTACTTC
TRBV28	few	TRBJ2-7	TRBD1	CASAFRTGGEQYF	TGTGCCAGCGCTTTCCGGACAGGGGGCGAGCAGTACTTC